These 16 T cell receptor beta chains originate from one sample sequenced in a study of blood T cell repertoires in COVID-19. Profiling relied on immunoSEQ multiplex PCR, and the TCRdb table lists in-frame clones only, not all of them. The data show under 350,000 clones, 65% to 90% seen once. Material for sequencing was PBMCs or T cells enriched from blood (not recorded which). These receptors were taken from a woman between 40 and 50 years old with acute COVID-19.

Of note for this clone: This specimen includes other DNA sequences encoding the same CDR3. CDR3 nucleotide sequence: TGTGCCAGCAGTTACTCGCCGGGACAGGCTAACTATGGCTACACCTTC. Amino acid sequence: CASSYSPGQANYGYTF. The chain carries TRBV6-5 and TRBJ1-2; TRBD1 matches 8 bases. The CDR3 is made up of 16 amino acids. The trim removed 0 bases at V and 0 bases at J, leaving 3 bases unmatched. Per the germline V gene, CDR1 is MNHEY and CDR2 is SVGAGI.

The J gene is TRBJ2-1, the V gene TRBV4-2; D ambiguous. The CDR3 runs to 15 residues. With 0 bases removed from V and 4 bases from J, the gap between germline ends came to 10 bases. Per germline, CDR1 LGHNA and CDR2 YNFKEQ. The CDR3 DNA reads as TGTGCCAGCAGCCAAGAAGCTGCGGTGTACAATGAGCAGTTCTTC. This gives the protein CASSQEAAVYNEQFF.

The gene calls are TRBV28 and TRBJ1-4; 7 nucleotides match TRBD1. The CDR3 extends over 15 amino acids. Per germline, CDR1 MDHEN and CDR2 SYDVKM. Trimming took 4 bases from V and 8 from J; bases not matched to a gene: 10. The CDR3 DNA sequence: TGTGCCAGCAGTTCCCCCGGACAGGACTTGGAAAAACTGTTTTTT. Its translation: CASSSPGQDLEKLFF.

V and J are TRBV18 and TRBJ1-2; D is ambiguous. The CDR3 extends over 16 amino acids. V was clipped by 6 bases and J by 3 bases, with 20 bases between them. Germline V lookup: CDR1 KGHSH, CDR2 LQKENI. CDR3 protein: CASSPKVREEDYGYTF. DNA of the CDR3: TGTGCCAGCTCCCCCAAGGTTCGGGAGGAGGACTATGGCTACACCTTC.

V gene TRBV7-8 combines with J gene TRBJ2-5, with 9 nucleotides matching TRBD1. The CDR3 has 18 residues. Germline CDR1 SGHVS, CDR2 FQNEAQ. The ends lost 6 bases at V and 6 bases at J; junction bases unmatched: 20. CDR3 DNA sequence: TGTGCCAGCAGTTTCTCCGGGACAGGGAATGATTACAAGAAGACCCAGTACTTC. It encodes CASSFSGTGNDYKKTQYF.

This clone was detected only a few times. V usage is TRBV18 and J usage is TRBJ1-4; no firm D call. Deletions cut 6 bases from V and 0 bases from J, with 11 bases between. CDR3 length equals 15 residues. Germline V CDR1 and CDR2: KGHSH, LQKENI. In DNA form, the CDR3 reads TGTGCCAGCTCCCCGGGAGGGTCAACTAATGAAAAACTGTTTTTT. Translated, it gives CASSPGGSTNEKLFF.

This chain joins TRBV28 and TRBJ1-1; a weak D match, TRBD1 (5 bases). The CDR3 is 14 amino acids. Trimming pared 6 bases from V and 1 base from J, leaving 12 bases between. The germline gives CDR1 MDHEN, CDR2 SYDVKM. CDR3 nucleotide sequence: TGTGCCAGCAGACCACTTCAGGGGAACACTGAAGCTTTCTTT. It translates to CASRPLQGNTEAFF.

The table lists this clone with a count of one. The J gene is TRBJ2-7, the V gene TRBV6-1; D remains unclear. The V end was cut by 2 bases, the J end by 0 bases, with 8 bases between. The V gene's germline CDR1 is MNHNS and CDR2 SASEGT. This CDR3 contains 14 residues. The CDR3 sequence: CASSENPSSYEQYF. CDR3 sequence (DNA): TGTGCCAGCAGTGAAAATCCGAGCTCCTACGAGCAGTACTTC.

The rearrangement joins TRBV5-1 to TRBJ1-6; no firm D call. Trimming shortened V by 5 bases and J by 0 bases, and 6 bases separated the two germline ends. CDR1 and CDR2 (germline): SGHRS, YFSETQ. The CDR3 length is 14 residues. The CDR3 bases are TGCGCCAGCAGGAGAAGCTCCTATAATTCACCCCTCCACTTT. This encodes CASRRSSYNSPLHF. The full variable domain, with the rest looked up from reference TRBV5-1 and TRBJ1-6, is KAGVTQTPRYLIKTRGQQVTLSCSPISGHRSVSWYQQTPGQGLQFLFEYFSETQRNKGNFPGRFSGRQFSNSRSEMNVSTLELGDSALYLCASRRSSYNSPLHFGNGTRLTVT.

The chain has TRBV7-8 and TRBJ2-7; no clear D gene. V was shortened by 5 bases and J by 1 base, with 6 bases between the two germline ends. This CDR3 has 12 residues. Germline V gives CDR1 SGHVS, CDR2 FQNEAQ. The CDR3 coding sequence is TGTGCCAGCAGCCCCCGGTCCTACGAGCAGTACTTC. It translates to CASSPRSYEQYF.

The rearrangement links TRBV19 to TRBJ2-1, with 11 bases that match TRBD1. CDR3 length: 15 residues. Germline V CDR1 and CDR2: LNHDA, SQIVND (reference sequence). Germline trimming cut 5 bases from V and 5 bases from J; bases unmatched to any gene: 5. The CDR3 DNA follows: TGTGCCAGTAGTTCGGACAGGGGGCCTCACAATGAGCAGTTCTTC. It translates to CASSSDRGPHNEQFF. The entire variable domain, with the rest obtained from reference TRBV19 and TRBJ2-1, is as follows: DGGITQSPKYLFRKEGQNVTLSCEQNLNHDAMYWYRQDPGQGLRLIYYSQIVNDFQKGDIAEGYSVSREKKESFPLTVTSAQKNPTAFYLCASSSDRGPHNEQFFGPGTRLTVL.

The chain has TRBV18 and TRBJ2-2; 12 bases map to TRBD2. CDR3 size: 18 residues. Germline V gene sequence: CDR1 KGHSH, CDR2 LQKENI. With V trimmed by 5 bases and J by 4 bases, 11 bases remained unmatched. Written as DNA, the CDR3 is TGTGCCAGCTCATCGTACGCTAGCGGGGGGGCCGGCACCGGGGAGCTGTTTTTT. Protein sequence: CASSSYASGGAGTGELFF.

The DNA for the CDR3 is TGTGCCAGCAACCCTACCGCGGGCCGAATGAACACTGAAGCTTTCTTT. Translation: CASNPTAGRMNTEAFF. This chain connects TRBV28 to TRBJ1-1; D call uncertain. V shed 7 bases and J shed 0 bases, with 18 bases lying between them. The CDR3 totals 16 residues. Per the germline V gene, CDR1 is MDHEN and CDR2 is SYDVKM.

This chain connects TRBV11-3 to TRBJ2-5; 8 nucleotides align to TRBD2. CDR1 is SGHNT and CDR2 is YENEEA in the germline V gene. The length of the CDR3 is 14 residues. The V segment lost 6 bases and the J segment 0 bases; nucleotides outside the gene matches: 3. CDR3 sequence reads: CASSDSGNQETQYF. In nucleotides, the CDR3 is TGTGCCAGCAGTGATAGCGGGAACCAAGAGACCCAGTACTTC.

The chain couples TRBV11-2 to TRBJ1-4; D may be TRBD1 (6 bases). The CDR3 extends over 15 amino acids. Germline V gives CDR1 SGHAT, CDR2 FQNNGV. Deletions cut 1 base from V and 5 bases from J, with 11 bases between. In DNA form, the CDR3 reads TGTGCCAGCAGCTTAGCCGGGACATCAAATGAAAAACTGTTTTTT. Protein: CASSLAGTSNEKLFF.

The chain carries TRBV7-3 and TRBJ2-1; 12 bases fit TRBD2. From germline, CDR1 is SGHTA and CDR2 FQGTGA. The length of the CDR3 is 15 residues. After removal of 5 bases from V and 8 bases from J, the junction contained 7 bases not matched to a gene. CDR3 nucleotide sequence: TGTGCCAGCAGCCTACTAGCGGGGGGCCTCGATGAGCAGTTCTTC. Residues: CASSLLAGGLDEQFF. Based on the CDR3 plus reference TRBV7-3 and TRBJ2-1, the full variable domain is GAGVSQTPSNKVTEKGKYVELRCDPISGHTALYWYRQSLGQGPEFLIYFQGTGAADDSGLPNDRFFAVRPEGSVSTLKIQRTERGDSAVYLCASSLLAGGLDEQFFGPGTRLTVL.